What follows are 10 T cell receptor beta chains derived from one specimen sequenced in a study of T cell responses to AZD1222 COVID-19 vaccine. This table comes from immunoSEQ multiplex PCR, and its TCRdb copy is limited to in-frame clones, with some not included. Of more than 120,000 clones in the sample, roughly 90% are singletons; the top ten hold 1.5% to 2%. The source was peripheral blood, collected 28 days after the second AZD1222 dose. Receptors were obtained from an adult who received the AZD1222 COVID-19 vaccine.

This chain links TRBV6-5 with TRBJ2-5, with 11 bases fitting TRBD2. The germline CDR1 and CDR2 sequences are MNHEY and SVGAGI. The CDR3 contains 15 residues. Trimming cost V 5 bases and J 2 bases; bases outside gene matches: 4. The CDR3 DNA reads TGTGCCAGCAGTCGAAGACTAGCGGGGCAAGAGACCCAGTACTTC. Encoded protein: CASSRRLAGQETQYF.

This clone has a handful of counts. The chain has TRBV7-9 and TRBJ1-5; 7 positions agree with TRBD1. V was pared by 5 bases and J by 4 bases, with 8 bases of the junction left unmatched. The CDR3 loop spans 15 amino acids. The germline gives CDR1 SEHNR, CDR2 FQNEAQ (reference sequence). The chain's CDR3 is CASSGGPGGNQPQHF. In DNA form, the CDR3 reads TGTGCCAGCAGCGGCGGCCCAGGGGGGAATCAGCCCCAGCATTTT. Using reference TRBV7-9 and TRBJ1-5 for the parts outside the CDR3, the full variable domain is DTGVSQNPRHKITKRGQNVTFRCDPISEHNRLYWYRQTLGQGPEFLTYFQNEAQLEKSRLLSDRFSAERPKGSFSTLEIQRTEQGDSAMYLCASSGGPGGNQPQHFGDGTRLSIL.

V usage is TRBV2 and J usage is TRBJ2-1, with 8 bases matching TRBD2. Germline lookup yields CDR1 SNHLY and CDR2 FYNNEI. The CDR3 length is 16 residues. Trimming took 7 bases from V and 6 from J; bases not matched to a gene: 14. The CDR3 spells CASTSTSAGGFNEQFF. CDR3 nucleotide sequence: TGTGCCAGCACCTCCACTTCGGCGGGGGGATTCAATGAGCAGTTCTTC.

The chain links TRBV10-3 to TRBJ1-2; 9 bases line up with TRBD1. The J segment lost 0 bases and the V segment lost 6 bases, leaving 5 bases of the junction unmatched. Germline CDR1 and CDR2: ENHRY and SYGVKD. CDR3 length: 15 residues. In DNA, the CDR3 is TGTGCCATCAGCTACGACAGGGGGTCTAACTATGGCTACACCTTC. Protein: CAISYDRGSNYGYTF.

The J gene is TRBJ1-4, the V gene TRBV3-1 (or the pseudogene TRBV3-2), with a tentative D call TRBD1 (5 bases). CDR1 and CDR2 (germline): LGHDT, YNNKEL (reference sequence). The CDR3 totals 14 residues. V was pared by 4 bases and J by 0 bases, with 6 bases between. The CDR3 loop reads CASSPGTTNEKLFF. CDR3 DNA: TGTGCCAGCAGCCCAGGGACAACTAATGAAAAACTGTTTTTT.

The chain uses TRBV12-3 or TRBV12-4 and TRBJ1-2, with TRBD1 matching over 10 bases. The length of the CDR3 is 13 residues. V lost 5 bases, J lost 7 bases, and 4 bases stayed unmatched. CDR3: CASSPRQGAGYTF. CDR3 coding DNA: TGTGCCAGCAGTCCGCGACAGGGGGCTGGCTACACCTTC.

The CDR3 coding sequence is TGTGCCAGCAGTCTCGGTGCTAGCGGGAGGGAGACCCAGTACTTC. This sequence encodes CASSLGASGRETQYF. The chain combines TRBV28 with TRBJ2-5, with 11 bases that match TRBD2. CDR1 and CDR2 (germline): MDHEN, SYDVKM. This CDR3 has 15 residues. V was clipped by 5 bases and J by 5 bases; unmatched bases: 7.

V and J are TRBV19 and TRBJ2-7; no definite D call. Trimming cost V 5 bases and J 5 bases, with 16 bases left between them. The CDR3 loop spans 14 amino acids. The germline V gene encodes CDR1 LNHDA and CDR2 SQIVND (reference sequence). The CDR3 here is CASSPNPLRHEQYF. As DNA, the CDR3 is TGTGCCAGTAGTCCTAACCCTTTGAGGCACGAGCAGTACTTC.

The V call is TRBV6-2 or TRBV6-3, the J call TRBJ1-5; D may be TRBD1 (5 bases). Germline assignment: CDR1 MNHEY and CDR2 SVGEGT. Trimming stripped 0 bases from V and 7 bases from J, with 7 bases between. CDR3 length: 13 amino acids. The CDR3 loop is CASSYSGAQPQHF. The CDR3 DNA sequence: TGTGCCAGCAGTTACTCAGGGGCCCAGCCCCAGCATTTT.

V and J are TRBV11-3 and TRBJ1-1; D is ambiguous. This CDR3 has 13 amino acids. The germline gives CDR1 SGHNT, CDR2 YENEEA. Trimming stripped 2 bases from V and 8 bases from J, with 12 bases between. This CDR3 is CASSLQWDSEAFF. Here the CDR3 DNA reads TGTGCCAGCAGCTTACAATGGGATTCCGAAGCTTTCTTT.